These T cell receptor beta chains were read from a single sample in a study of OX40 agonist ivuxolimab in advanced cancers. The table came from immunoSEQ multiplex PCR; TCRdb's copy has only in-frame clones and leaves some out. The sample includes about 64,000 clones, roughly 90% of them seen just once. The sample consisted of CD4+ or CD8+ T cells sorted from blood, taken in a trial of the OX40 agonist ivuxolimab. All receptors come from an adult with an advanced solid tumor such as melanoma, head and neck, liver or kidney cancer. CDR3s include the opening cysteine and the closing phenylalanine or tryptophan. A D gene is named only where the DNA matches it firmly. Expanded clones are given a class, and other clones once, few, many or no size at all.

j_gene: TRBJ2-5
v_gene: TRBV4-2
d_gene: NA
abundance: NA
CDR3aa: CASSSPTFQETQYF
CDR3nt: TGTGCCAGCAGCTCGCCGACATTCCAAGAGACCCAGTACTTC

j_gene: TRBJ2-7
v_gene: TRBV27
d_gene: NA
abundance: NA
CDR3aa: CASSSQESYEQYF
CDR3nt: TGTGCCAGCAGTTCCCAGGAATCCTACGAGCAGTACTTC

j_gene: TRBJ1-4
v_gene: TRBV18
d_gene: NA
abundance: NA
CDR3aa: CASSPQEDEKLFF
CDR3nt: TGTGCCAGCTCACCCCAAGAGGATGAAAAACTGTTTTTT

j_gene: TRBJ2-5
v_gene: TRBV5-6
d_gene: NA
abundance: NA
CDR3aa: CASSLGTDQETQYF
CDR3nt: TGTGCCAGCAGCTTGGGGACAGATCAAGAGACCCAGTACTTC

j_gene: TRBJ1-1
v_gene: TRBV7-2
d_gene: NA
abundance: NA
CDR3aa: CASSSQGFEAFF
CDR3nt: TGTGCCAGCAGCTCACAGGGCTTTGAAGCTTTCTTT

j_gene: TRBJ2-1
v_gene: TRBV7-6
d_gene: TRBD2
abundance: NA
CDR3aa: CASSLDGTSVEQFF
CDR3nt: TGTGCCAGCAGCTTAGATGGGACTAGCGTCGAGCAGTTCTTC

j_gene: TRBJ2-5
v_gene: TRBV15
d_gene: NA
abundance: NA
CDR3aa: CATSRGMGGETQYF
CDR3nt: TGTGCCACCAGCAGAGGAATGGGTGGGGAGACCCAGTACTTC

j_gene: TRBJ2-7
v_gene: TRBV29-1
d_gene: TRBD2
abundance: NA
CDR3aa: CSVEGTTSETYEQYF
CDR3nt: TGCAGCGTTGAGGGGACCACTAGCGAGACTTACGAGCAGTACTTC

j_gene: TRBJ1-1
v_gene: TRBV11-1
d_gene: NA
abundance: NA
CDR3aa: CASSLVGYTEAFF
CDR3nt: TGTGCCAGCAGCTTGGTTGGGTACACTGAAGCTTTCTTT

j_gene: TRBJ2-7
v_gene: TRBV30
d_gene: NA
abundance: once
CDR3aa: CAWSVGTVVSFRYF
CDR3nt: TGTGCCTGGAGTGTAGGTACGGTGGTTTCCTTTCGGTACTTC

j_gene: TRBJ2-7
v_gene: TRBV19
d_gene: NA
abundance: NA
CDR3aa: CASSRSQAYEQYF
CDR3nt: TGTGCCAGTAGTAGGTCACAGGCCTACGAGCAGTACTTC

j_gene: TRBJ2-7
v_gene: TRBV4-1
d_gene: TRBD1
abundance: NA
CDR3aa: CASSQDRTGTVYEQYF
CDR3nt: TGCGCCAGCAGCCAAGATCGGACAGGGACCGTCTACGAGCAGTACTTC

j_gene: TRBJ1-1
v_gene: TRBV19
d_gene: NA
abundance: NA
CDR3aa: CASSISSQGGTEAFF
CDR3nt: TGTGCCAGTAGTATATCCTCCCAGGGCGGGACTGAAGCTTTCTTT

j_gene: TRBJ1-5
v_gene: TRBV4-1
d_gene: TRBD1
abundance: medium-sized
CDR3aa: CASSLDRFSNQPQHF
CDR3nt: TGCGCCAGCAGCCTGGACAGGTTCAGCAATCAGCCCCAGCATTTT

j_gene: TRBJ1-3
v_gene: TRBV7-2
d_gene: NA
abundance: NA
CDR3aa: CASSLGGASGNTIYF
CDR3nt: TGTGCCAGCAGCTTAGGGGGGGCGTCAGGAAACACCATATATTTT

j_gene: TRBJ1-1
v_gene: TRBV11-2
d_gene: NA
abundance: NA
CDR3aa: CASSRFDSTEAFF
CDR3nt: TGTGCCAGCAGCCGTTTTGACAGCACTGAAGCTTTCTTT

j_gene: TRBJ2-7
v_gene: TRBV10-3
d_gene: NA
abundance: NA
CDR3aa: CAISEQGYEQYF
CDR3nt: TGTGCCATCAGTGAGCAGGGGTACGAGCAGTACTTC

j_gene: TRBJ1-1
v_gene: TRBV5-1
d_gene: TRBD1
abundance: NA
CDR3aa: CASSLAQGIGEAFF
CDR3nt: TGCGCCAGCAGCTTGGCACAGGGGATCGGTGAAGCTTTCTTT

j_gene: TRBJ1-3
v_gene: TRBV9
d_gene: NA
abundance: NA
CDR3aa: CASSVEAGALGNTIYF
CDR3nt: TGTGCCAGCAGCGTAGAGGCCGGAGCCCTTGGAAACACCATATATTTT

j_gene: TRBJ2-2
v_gene: TRBV10-3
d_gene: TRBD2
abundance: NA
CDR3aa: CAIGRETHTGELFF
CDR3nt: TGTGCCATCGGGAGGGAGACCCACACCGGGGAGCTGTTTTTT

j_gene: TRBJ2-7
v_gene: TRBV25-1
d_gene: NA
abundance: medium-sized
CDR3aa: CASSAGNLLNEQYF
CDR3nt: TGTGCCAGCAGTGCGGGGAACCTCCTAAACGAGCAGTACTTC

j_gene: TRBJ1-2
v_gene: TRBV9
d_gene: NA
abundance: once
CDR3aa: CASSPRARESSGYTF
CDR3nt: TGTGCCAGCAGCCCTAGGGCCAGGGAGAGCTCTGGCTACACCTTC

j_gene: TRBJ2-7
v_gene: TRBV5-6
d_gene: TRBD2
abundance: NA
CDR3aa: CASSLGLAGSYEQYF
CDR3nt: TGTGCCAGCAGCTTGGGACTAGCGGGTTCCTACGAGCAGTACTTC

j_gene: TRBJ2-7
v_gene: TRBV2
d_gene: NA
abundance: NA
CDR3aa: CASSEFQYYEQYF
CDR3nt: TGTGCCAGCAGTGAGTTTCAATACTACGAGCAGTACTTC

j_gene: TRBJ2-7
v_gene: TRBV7-2
d_gene: TRBD2
abundance: NA
CDR3aa: CASSLASGYSYEQYF
CDR3nt: TGTGCCAGCAGCTTAGCTAGCGGGTACTCCTACGAGCAGTACTTC

j_gene: TRBJ1-3
v_gene: TRBV4-2
d_gene: NA
abundance: NA
CDR3aa: CASSQELTSGNTIYF
CDR3nt: TGTGCCAGCAGCCAAGAGCTCACCTCTGGAAACACCATATATTTT

j_gene: TRBJ1-2
v_gene: TRBV9
d_gene: NA
abundance: NA
CDR3aa: CASSVSAGGGYGYTF
CDR3nt: TGTGCCAGCAGCGTAAGTGCTGGGGGCGGCTATGGCTACACCTTC

j_gene: TRBJ1-6
v_gene: TRBV27
d_gene: TRBD1
abundance: once
CDR3aa: CASKTGQENSPLHF
CDR3nt: TGTGCCAGCAAAACGGGACAGGAGAATTCACCCCTCCACTTT

j_gene: TRBJ2-3
v_gene: TRBV18
d_gene: NA
abundance: NA
CDR3aa: CASSTGSPTTDTQYF
CDR3nt: TGTGCCAGCTCGACGGGCTCCCCCACGACAGATACGCAGTATTTT

j_gene: TRBJ1-1
v_gene: TRBV2
d_gene: NA
abundance: NA
CDR3aa: CASSREGNTEAFF
CDR3nt: TGTGCCAGCAGCCGAGAGGGTAACACTGAAGCTTTCTTT

j_gene: TRBJ2-2
v_gene: TRBV7-8
d_gene: NA
abundance: NA
CDR3aa: CASSPSTRNTGELFF
CDR3nt: TGTGCCAGCAGTCCCTCCACTAGAAACACCGGGGAGCTGTTTTTT

j_gene: TRBJ1-3
v_gene: TRBV11-2
d_gene: NA
abundance: NA
CDR3aa: CASSSLDRGIGNTIYF
CDR3nt: TGTGCCAGCAGCTCCCTGGACAGAGGAATAGGAAACACCATATATTTT

j_gene: TRBJ2-7
v_gene: TRBV19
d_gene: NA
abundance: NA
CDR3aa: CASSIRPSRIFTPTYEQYF
CDR3nt: TGTGCCAGTAGTATACGCCCCTCCCGTATTTTTACCCCGACCTACGAGCAGTACTTC

j_gene: TRBJ2-5
v_gene: TRBV6-5
d_gene: TRBD2
abundance: NA
CDR3aa: CASSYGLGGLETQYF
CDR3nt: TGTGCCAGCAGTTACGGGTTGGGAGGGTTGGAGACCCAGTACTTC

j_gene: TRBJ2-2
v_gene: TRBV7-9
d_gene: NA
abundance: NA
CDR3aa: CASSLEAGELFF
CDR3nt: TGTGCCAGCAGCTTGGAGGCCGGGGAGCTGTTTTTT

j_gene: TRBJ1-1
v_gene: TRBV6-1
d_gene: NA
abundance: NA
CDR3aa: CASSSGPNMNTEAFF
CDR3nt: TGTGCCAGCAGTTCAGGACCCAACATGAACACTGAAGCTTTCTTT

j_gene: TRBJ2-5
v_gene: TRBV7-3
d_gene: NA
abundance: NA
CDR3aa: CASSLGTGQETQYF
CDR3nt: TGTGCCAGCAGCTTAGGGACGGGGCAAGAGACCCAGTACTTC

j_gene: TRBJ1-2
v_gene: TRBV7-2
d_gene: NA
abundance: NA
CDR3aa: CASSFSGKPVYTF
CDR3nt: TGTGCCAGCAGCTTTTCCGGGAAACCTGTCTACACCTTC

j_gene: TRBJ1-2
v_gene: TRBV6-5
d_gene: TRBD1
abundance: NA
CDR3aa: CASRHRGNYGYTF
CDR3nt: TGTGCCAGCAGACACAGGGGAAACTATGGCTACACCTTC

j_gene: TRBJ1-2
v_gene: TRBV5-6
d_gene: TRBD1
abundance: NA
CDR3aa: CASNRGLYGYTF
CDR3nt: TGTGCCAGCAACAGGGGATTGTATGGCTACACCTTC

j_gene: TRBJ1-1
v_gene: TRBV30
d_gene: NA
abundance: few
CDR3aa: CAWTRGGEAFF
CDR3nt: TGTGCCTGGACCCGAGGGGGTGAAGCTTTCTTT

j_gene: TRBJ1-5
v_gene: TRBV29-1
d_gene: TRBD1
abundance: NA
CDR3aa: CSVRDRDDNQPQHF
CDR3nt: TGCAGCGTTCGAGACAGGGACGACAATCAGCCCCAGCATTTT

j_gene: TRBJ1-2
v_gene: TRBV11-1
d_gene: NA
abundance: NA
CDR3aa: CASSAGRIANYGYTF
CDR3nt: TGTGCCAGCAGCGCGGGACGGATAGCTAACTATGGCTACACCTTC

j_gene: TRBJ2-7
v_gene: TRBV6-6
d_gene: NA
abundance: NA
CDR3aa: CASSPRYEQYF
CDR3nt: TGTGCCAGCAGCCCCAGATACGAGCAGTACTTC

j_gene: TRBJ2-1
v_gene: TRBV30
d_gene: NA
abundance: NA
CDR3aa: CAWSLGGDWFF
CDR3nt: TGTGCCTGGAGTTTGGGGGGAGATTGGTTCTTC

j_gene: TRBJ2-2
v_gene: TRBV27
d_gene: NA
abundance: NA
CDR3aa: CASSLWPGGAGELFF
CDR3nt: TGTGCCAGCAGTTTATGGCCAGGGGGGGCCGGGGAGCTGTTTTTT

j_gene: TRBJ2-3
v_gene: TRBV18
d_gene: NA
abundance: once
CDR3aa: CASSENYGFGDTQYF
CDR3nt: TGTGCCAGCTCAGAAAACTACGGGTTCGGAGATACGCAGTATTTT

j_gene: TRBJ2-4
v_gene: TRBV19
d_gene: NA
abundance: NA
CDR3aa: CASSSPGKGKENIQYF
CDR3nt: TGTGCCAGTAGTAGCCCAGGGAAGGGGAAGGAAAACATTCAGTACTTC

j_gene: TRBJ1-6
v_gene: TRBV30
d_gene: NA
abundance: NA
CDR3aa: CAWVNPSNSPLHF
CDR3nt: TGTGCCTGGGTTAACCCGTCGAATTCACCCCTCCACTTT

j_gene: TRBJ1-4
v_gene: TRBV7-9
d_gene: NA
abundance: once
CDR3aa: CASSAQNEKLFF
CDR3nt: TGTGCCAGCAGCGCGCAGAATGAAAAACTGTTTTTT

j_gene: TRBJ2-2
v_gene: TRBV18
d_gene: NA
abundance: NA
CDR3aa: CASSLTGIANTGELFF
CDR3nt: TGTGCCAGCTCACTAACAGGAATCGCGAACACCGGGGAGCTGTTTTTT

j_gene: TRBJ2-4
v_gene: TRBV14
d_gene: NA
abundance: NA
CDR3aa: CASSQEGRIQYF
CDR3nt: TGTGCCAGCAGCCAGGAAGGGAGGATTCAGTACTTC

j_gene: TRBJ2-3
v_gene: TRBV11-3
d_gene: NA
abundance: once
CDR3aa: CASSFGGTQYF
CDR3nt: TGTGCCAGCAGCTTCGGTGGTACGCAGTATTTT

j_gene: TRBJ2-3
v_gene: TRBV7-3
d_gene: NA
abundance: NA
CDR3aa: CASSLVGSWTDTQYF
CDR3nt: TGTGCCAGCAGCTTAGTCGGGAGCTGGACAGATACGCAGTATTTT

j_gene: TRBJ2-7
v_gene: TRBV28
d_gene: TRBD1
abundance: NA
CDR3aa: CASSFPYGTGIEQYF
CDR3nt: TGTGCCAGCAGTTTTCCGTACGGGACAGGGATCGAGCAGTACTTC

j_gene: TRBJ1-4
v_gene: TRBV2
d_gene: NA
abundance: NA
CDR3aa: CASRTTTLNEKLFF
CDR3nt: TGTGCCAGCAGGACGACTACTCTTAATGAAAAACTGTTTTTT

j_gene: TRBJ1-4
v_gene: TRBV6-5
d_gene: NA
abundance: NA
CDR3aa: CASSSGTNVDEKLFF
CDR3nt: TGTGCCAGCAGTTCAGGGACTAATGTGGATGAAAAACTGTTTTTT